These 28 T cell receptor beta chains came from one sample sequenced in a study of T cell repertoires in ileal Crohn's disease. Some clones are missing from TCRdb's copy, which holds only in-frame ones; the method was immunoSEQ multiplex PCR. This sample has 15,000 to 20,000 clones, with approximately 94% found just once. Sequenced: ileal tissue. The receptors derive from an adult with Crohn's disease.

The chain combines TRBV6-7 with TRBJ2-1; D is unresolved. TRBV6-7 is assigned to the ORF class and has an uncertain function. The CDR3 sequence is 14 residues long. Trimming removed 8 bases from V and 4 bases from J, with 15 bases in between. The CDR3, as DNA: TGTGCCAGCCGGCTGGAGAGCACTTACAATGAGCAGTTCTTC. Translating it yields CASRLESTYNEQFF.

V is TRBV9 and J is TRBJ1-4, with D hard to call. The CDR3 runs 13 residues. CDR1 is SGDLS, CDR2 YYNGEE, per germline. Trimming left V 3 bases short and J 0 bases short, with 3 bases between. This chain's CDR3 is CASSGPTNEKLFF. CDR3 sequence (DNA): TGTGCCAGCAGCGGGCCAACTAATGAAAAACTGTTTTTT.

The V gene is TRBV19, the J gene TRBJ1-1; TRBD1 might be the D (5 bases). CDR3 size: 14 residues. From germline, CDR1 is LNHDA and CDR2 SQIVND (reference sequence). Trimming pared 3 bases from V and 6 bases from J, leaving 14 bases between. CDR3 in amino acids: CASSMGLNIPEAFF. The CDR3 DNA follows: TGTGCCAGTAGTATGGGACTGAACATCCCTGAAGCTTTCTTT.

The chain recombines TRBV2 with TRBJ1-1, with D maybe TRBD1 (5 bases). Per the germline V gene, CDR1 is SNHLY and CDR2 is FYNNEI. V was trimmed by 8 bases and J by 2 bases, leaving 12 bases between them. The CDR3 is 13 residues long. The CDR3 protein is CASLSDRNTEAFF. For the CDR3, the DNA is TGTGCCAGCCTCTCAGACAGAAACACTGAAGCTTTCTTT.

The CDR3 coding sequence is TGTGCCAGCAGCCCCCGGGAATGGGACTTAAACTATGGCTACACCTTC. Amino acid sequence: CASSPREWDLNYGYTF. This sequence joins TRBV7-9 and TRBJ1-2, with D tentatively TRBD1 (5 bases). The ends were cut back, 5 bases at V and 2 bases at J, with 18 bases in the middle. Germline V gene data show CDR1 as SEHNR and CDR2 as FQNEAQ (reference sequence). The CDR3 totals 16 residues.

This clone was seen once. The chain is built from TRBV7-3 and TRBJ2-1; 7 bases are shared with TRBD1. Germline CDR1 is SGHTA and CDR2 is FQGTGA. J was trimmed by 8 bases and V by 5 bases; bases with no gene match: 12. The CDR3 runs 15 residues. The DNA of the CDR3 is TGTGCCAGCAGCCCCAGACAGGGTTCCTCTTATGAGCAGTTCTTC. Encoded protein: CASSPRQGSSYEQFF.

This clone has a handful of counts. V and J are TRBV6-1 and TRBJ2-5; 8 nucleotides agree with TRBD1. This CDR3 region has 14 residues. J gave up 8 bases and V 5 bases, and 10 bases lay outside the gene matches. Germline values: CDR1 MNHNS, CDR2 SASEGT. The CDR3, as DNA: TGTGCCAGCAGTAGGACAGGGCCCAAAGGAACCCAGTACTTC. Its translation is CASSRTGPKGTQYF.

This chain connects TRBV19 to TRBJ1-4, with 7 bases matching TRBD1. The germline V gene has CDR1 LNHDA and CDR2 SQIVND (reference sequence). The CDR3 is 13 residues long. V gave up 5 bases and J gave up 8 bases; unmatched junction bases: 5. CDR3 region: CASSDRQGEKLFF. The CDR3 DNA is TGTGCCAGTAGTGATAGACAGGGAGAAAAACTGTTTTTT.

The chain recombines TRBV11-1 with TRBJ1-2; D remains unclear. The CDR3 is 14 amino acids. The V end was cut by 5 bases, the J end by 4 bases, with 14 bases between. Germline CDR1 and CDR2: SGHAT and FQDESV (reference sequence). CDR3 DNA sequence: TGTGCCAGCAGCGACTACACGGGATCCTATGGCTACACCTTC. It codes for CASSDYTGSYGYTF.

V is TRBV6-5 and J is TRBJ1-1; 7 nucleotides agree with TRBD1. Germline CDR1 MNHEY, CDR2 SVGAGI. The V segment lost 6 bases and the J segment 2 bases; nucleotides outside the gene matches: 6. The CDR3 sequence is 14 residues long. The CDR3 is CASRDRVGNTEAFF. The CDR3, as DNA: TGTGCCAGCAGAGACAGGGTTGGAAACACTGAAGCTTTCTTT.

The V call is TRBV5-6, the J call TRBJ1-1, with 11 bases lining up with TRBD1. The ends lost 5 bases at V and 7 bases at J; junction bases unmatched: 4. Germline CDR1 is SGHDT and CDR2 is YYEEEE. The CDR3 is 13 amino acids. The CDR3 nucleotides read TGTGCCAGCAGGGTCGGGACAGGGGGTGAAGCTTTCTTT. As protein: CASRVGTGGEAFF. The variable domain in full, completed from reference TRBV5-6 and TRBJ1-1, reads DAGVTQSPTHLIKTRGQQVTLRCSPKSGHDTVSWYQQALGQGPQFIFQYYEEEERQRGNFPDRFSGHQFPNYSSELNVNALLLGDSALYLCASRVGTGGEAFFGQGTRLTVV.

This clone appeared a single time. The V and J genes are TRBV7-2 and TRBJ1-1, with D perhaps TRBD1 (5 bases). CDR1 is SGHTA and CDR2 is FQGNSA in the germline V gene. V was shortened by 2 bases and J by 1 base, with 14 bases between the two germline ends. The CDR3 contains 16 residues. CDR3 protein: CASSLNGGRTNTEAFF. The CDR3 bases are TGTGCCAGCAGCTTAAATGGGGGGAGAACGAACACTGAAGCTTTCTTT.

This clone was seen just once. The CDR3 is CASSQVWGGSYEQYF. DNA of the CDR3: TGCGCCAGCAGCCAAGTGTGGGGGGGTAGCTACGAGCAGTACTTC. V is TRBV4-3 and J is TRBJ2-7, with 7 nucleotides matching TRBD2. The CDR3 loop spans 15 amino acids. V dropped 1 base and J dropped 3; count of bases not matched to a gene: 6. Germline CDR1 is LGHNA and CDR2 is YSLEER.

This clone was observed once. In the same sample, other DNA sequences code for this CDR3. This rearrangement joins TRBV27 to TRBJ2-2; 8 bases are shared with TRBD1. J lost 0 bases, V lost 5 bases, and 8 bases had no gene match. Germline values: CDR1 MNHEY, CDR2 SMNVEV (reference sequence). CDR3 length: 17 amino acids. The CDR3 DNA sequence: TGTGCCAGCAGTCCTCTCCTCAGGGGGCCGAACACCGGGGAGCTGTTTTTT. Amino acids: CASSPLLRGPNTGELFF.

V usage is TRBV11-2 and J usage is TRBJ1-2; TRBD1 matches 9 bases. CDR3 size: 17 residues. The germline CDR1 and CDR2 sequences are SGHAT and FQNNGV. J lost 3 bases, V lost 2 bases, and 10 bases had no gene match. The CDR3, as DNA: TGTGCCAGCAGCTTAAGTGGACAGGGGAGGATGTACTATGGCTACACCTTC. Translation gives CASSLSGQGRMYYGYTF.

This sequence joins TRBV19 and TRBJ2-3; 8 nucleotides line up with TRBD2. In germline, CDR1 is LNHDA, CDR2 SQIVND (reference sequence). The CDR3 covers 16 residues. Trimming removed 1 base from V and 1 base from J; junction bases left unmatched: 4. The CDR3 region has the DNA TGTGCCAGTAGTATAGGAAATAGCGGGGGCACAGATACGCAGTATTTT. Encoded protein: CASSIGNSGGTDTQYF. The full variable domain, with the rest looked up from reference TRBV19 and TRBJ2-3, is DGGITQSPKYLFRKEGQNVTLSCEQNLNHDAMYWYRQDPGQGLRLIYYSQIVNDFQKGDIAEGYSVSREKKESFPLTVTSAQKNPTAFYLCASSIGNSGGTDTQYFGPGTRLTVL.

The chain combines TRBV7-9 with TRBJ1-1; D remains unclear. Trimming took 5 bases from V and 8 from J, leaving 9 bases between them. Germline values: CDR1 SEHNR, CDR2 FQNEAQ (reference sequence). The CDR3 totals 11 residues. CDR3 sequence reads: CASSLTVEAFF. Here the CDR3 DNA reads TGTGCCAGCAGCCTAACAGTCGAAGCTTTCTTT. The full variable domain, with the rest looked up from reference TRBV7-9 and TRBJ1-1, is DTGVSQNPRHKITKRGQNVTFRCDPISEHNRLYWYRQTLGQGPEFLTYFQNEAQLEKSRLLSDRFSAERPKGSFSTLEIQRTEQGDSAMYLCASSLTVEAFFGQGTRLTVV.

This chain uses TRBV28 with TRBJ1-5, with D maybe TRBD1 (6 bases). Trimming stripped 4 bases from V and 3 bases from J, with 10 bases between. This CDR3 spans 14 amino acids. The germline V gene encodes CDR1 MDHEN and CDR2 SYDVKM. Here the CDR3 DNA reads TGTGCCAGCAGTTCCACAGGGTTCAATCAGCCCCAGCATTTT. Its translation is CASSSTGFNQPQHF. The full variable domain, in which reference TRBV28 and TRBJ1-5 provide the parts outside the CDR3, is DVKVTQSSRYLVKRTGEKVFLECVQDMDHENMFWYRQDPGLGLRLIYFSYDVKMKEKGDIPEGYSVSREKKERFSLILESASTNQTSMYLCASSSTGFNQPQHFGDGTRLSIL.

The V and J genes are TRBV7-8 and TRBJ2-4; D possibly corresponds to TRBD1 (7 bases). Trimming stripped 5 bases from V and 6 bases from J, with 11 bases between. Germline CDR1 is SGHVS and CDR2 is FQNEAQ. This CDR3 spans 13 amino acids. CDR3 bases: TGTGCCAGCAGCCCAGGGGGAGGAAACATTCAGTACTTC. Its translation: CASSPGGGNIQYF. Full variable domain (missing parts from reference TRBV7-8 and TRBJ2-4): GAGVSQSPRYKVAKRGQDVALRCDPISGHVSLFWYQQALGQGPEFLTYFQNEAQLDKSGLPSDRFFAERPEGSVSTLKIQRTQQEDSAVYLCASSPGGGNIQYFGAGTRLSVL.

V usage is TRBV5-1 and J usage is TRBJ2-1; 14 bases match TRBD2. This CDR3 region has 15 residues. Germline V gives CDR1 SGHRS, CDR2 YFSETQ. The V and J ends lost 4 bases and 6 bases, in that order; junction bases with no gene match: 3. This chain's CDR3 is CASSTGTSGSNEQFF. In DNA, the CDR3 is TGCGCCAGCAGCACCGGGACTAGCGGGAGCAATGAGCAGTTCTTC.

The chain carries TRBV7-2 and TRBJ1-4, with 7 bases lining up with TRBD1. The germline V gene encodes CDR1 SGHTA and CDR2 FQGNSA. V shed 5 bases and J 7 bases; nucleotides not matched to a gene: 7. This CDR3 has 14 amino acids. CDR3 in DNA: TGTGCCAGCAGCCCCTGGCCAGGGGGTGAAAAACTGTTTTTT. Its translation is CASSPWPGGEKLFF.

DNA of the CDR3: TGCGCCAGCAGTTCAAGCGGGGTCCAAGAGACCCAGTACTTC. This translates into CASSSSGVQETQYF. The chain carries TRBV5-1 and TRBJ2-5, with TRBD2 identical over 7 bases. After removal of 5 bases from V and 1 base from J, the junction contained 5 bases not matched to a gene. Germline-derived CDR1 and CDR2 are SGHRS and YFSETQ. CDR3 size: 14 residues.

This chain joins TRBV29-1 and TRBJ2-7; 9 positions agree with TRBD1. CDR3 length: 16 residues. The V and J ends lost 6 bases and 0 bases, in that order; junction bases with no gene match: 12. The germline V gene encodes CDR1 SQVTM and CDR2 ANQGSEA. The CDR3 spells CSVGGLPGQGSYEQYF. The CDR3 nucleotides read TGCAGCGTAGGGGGGCTACCGGGACAGGGCTCCTACGAGCAGTACTTC.

The genes are TRBV4-1 and TRBJ2-3, with D perhaps TRBD1 (7 bases). V lost 1 base, J lost 1 base, and 18 bases lay in between. CDR1 and CDR2 from the germline V gene are MGHRA and YSYEKL. The CDR3 has 18 residues. CDR3 nucleotide sequence: TGCGCCAGCAGCCAAGGTCCCTACAGGGGAGGAGGCACAGATACGCAGTATTTT. It specifies CASSQGPYRGGGTDTQYF.

The chain joins TRBV11-1 to TRBJ2-6; possible D gene TRBD1, 5 bases. The CDR3 loop spans 17 amino acids. Germline lookup yields CDR1 SGHAT and CDR2 FQDESV (reference sequence). Trimming stripped 5 bases from V and 0 bases from J, with 14 bases between. The CDR3 coding sequence is TGTGCCAGCAGCCTTACACTCACAGGCTCTGGGGCCAACGTCCTGACTTTC. Its translation: CASSLTLTGSGANVLTF.

This clone was counted a few times. The chain has TRBV10-3 and TRBJ1-1, with TRBD1 as a possible D gene (6 bases). Between the trimmed V and J ends, which lost 3 bases and 10 bases, there was a span of 9 bases. The CDR3 is made up of 11 amino acids. The germline gives CDR1 ENHRY, CDR2 SYGVKD. The CDR3 spells CAISDNRVAFF. The CDR3 DNA follows: TGTGCCATCAGTGATAACAGGGTAGCTTTCTTT.

The V and J genes are TRBV6-1 and TRBJ1-2; no clear D gene. CDR3 size: 15 residues. V gave up 1 base and J gave up 6 bases, with 15 bases separating them. Germline lookup yields CDR1 MNHNS and CDR2 SASEGT. In DNA, the CDR3 is TGTGCCAGCAGTGAAGGTAGAGGTTTAGGTAATGGCTACACCTTC. This gives the protein CASSEGRGLGNGYTF.

The J gene is TRBJ1-2, the V gene TRBV5-6, with D unclear. Germline V gene lookup returns CDR1 SGHDT and CDR2 YYEEEE. The V and J ends lost 0 bases and 0 bases respectively, with 6 bases between them. The CDR3 spans 14 residues. CDR3 loop: CASSLARTNYGYTF. For the CDR3, the DNA is TGTGCCAGCAGCTTGGCGAGGACTAACTATGGCTACACCTTC.